This TCR beta chain appears in the sequencing data of a study of shared clonotypes between healthy human individuals. TCRdb keeps only in-frame clones here, not all; method: immunoSEQ multiplex PCR. The table includes roughly 2.1 million clones, 85% to 95% detected once. CDR1 and CDR2 from the germline V gene are SGHAT and FQNNGV. The length of the CDR3 is 17 residues. The trim removed 0 bases at V and 6 bases at J, leaving 7 bases unmatched. The naive CD8 subset, CD45RO-negative cells positively selected for CCR7, excluded terminally differentiated effector memory CD45RA+ cells. The gene calls are TRBV11-2 and TRBJ2-3; TRBD2 matches at 12 bases. The clonotype originates from a man between 18 and 29 years old in good health. Some clones in this sample may be carry-over from other donors' samples. The sample comprised naive CD8+ T cells from PBMCs. CDR3 amino acids: CASSLETSGSFWDTQYF. For the CDR3, the DNA is TGTGCCAGCAGCTTAGAGACTAGCGGGAGTTTTTGGGATACGCAGTATTTT.